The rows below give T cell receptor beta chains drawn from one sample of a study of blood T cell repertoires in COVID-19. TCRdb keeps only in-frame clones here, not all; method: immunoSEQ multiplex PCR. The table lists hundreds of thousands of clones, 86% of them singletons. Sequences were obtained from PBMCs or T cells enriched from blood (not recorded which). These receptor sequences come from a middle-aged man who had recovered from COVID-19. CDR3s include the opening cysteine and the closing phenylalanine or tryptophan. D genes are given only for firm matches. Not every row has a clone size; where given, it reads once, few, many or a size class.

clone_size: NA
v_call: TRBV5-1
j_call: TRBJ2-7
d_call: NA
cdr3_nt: TGCGCCAGCAGCAAAGGGGGAGAGTACGAGCAGTACTTC
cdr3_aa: CASSKGGEYEQYF

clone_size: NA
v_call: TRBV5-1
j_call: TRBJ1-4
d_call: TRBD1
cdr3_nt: TGCGCCAGCAGCTTGGGGGGACAGAGTAATGAAAAACTGTTTTTT
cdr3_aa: CASSLGGQSNEKLFF

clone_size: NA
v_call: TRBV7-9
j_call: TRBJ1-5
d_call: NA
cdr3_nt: TGTGCCAGCAGTTACGTGGGGGAGGGTCAGCCCCAGCATTTT
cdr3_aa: CASSYVGEGQPQHF

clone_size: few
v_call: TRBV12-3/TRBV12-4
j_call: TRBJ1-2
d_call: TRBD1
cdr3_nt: TGTGCCAGCAGATCCGACAGGGGGATAGGCTACACCTTC
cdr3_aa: CASRSDRGIGYTF

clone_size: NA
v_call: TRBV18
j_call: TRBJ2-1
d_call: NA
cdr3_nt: TGTGCCAGCTCACGGGGGCCCCTCAATGAGCAGTTCTTC
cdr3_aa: CASSRGPLNEQFF

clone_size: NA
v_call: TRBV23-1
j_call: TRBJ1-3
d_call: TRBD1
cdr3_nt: TGCGCCAGCAACGATATCCAGGGGGCAGTCTCTGGAAACACCATATATTTT
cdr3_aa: CASNDIQGAVSGNTIYF

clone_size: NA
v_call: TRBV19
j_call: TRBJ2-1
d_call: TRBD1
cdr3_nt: TGTGCCAGTAGTATGTTGCGGACAGGGAGCGTCAATGAGCAGTTCTTC
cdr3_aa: CASSMLRTGSVNEQFF

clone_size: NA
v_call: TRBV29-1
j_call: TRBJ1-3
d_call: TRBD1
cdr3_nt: TGCAGCGTGGGGGGACAGGGGTATGGAAACACCATATATTTT
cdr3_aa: CSVGGQGYGNTIYF

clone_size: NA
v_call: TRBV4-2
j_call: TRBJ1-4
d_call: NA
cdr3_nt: TGTGCCAGCAGCCAAGATACCCTCGGGGGTGCTAATGAAAAACTGTTTTTT
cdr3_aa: CASSQDTLGGANEKLFF

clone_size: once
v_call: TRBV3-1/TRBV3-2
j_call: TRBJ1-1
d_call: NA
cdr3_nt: TGTGCCAGCAGCCAAGGGACAGTCTTCACTGAAGCTTTCTTT
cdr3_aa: CASSQGTVFTEAFF

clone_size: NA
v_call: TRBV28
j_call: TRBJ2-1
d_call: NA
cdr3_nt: TGTGCCAGCAGTCCATACAATGAGCAGTTCTTC
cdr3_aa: CASSPYNEQFF

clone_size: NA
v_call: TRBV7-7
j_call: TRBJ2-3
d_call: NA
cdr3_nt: TGTGCCAGCAGCTTTTCGGGAGCTAGCACAGATACGCAGTATTTT
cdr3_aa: CASSFSGASTDTQYF

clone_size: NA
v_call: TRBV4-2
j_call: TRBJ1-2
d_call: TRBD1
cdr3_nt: TGTGCCAGCAGCACGCCGGGACAGGGGGTCTATGGCTACACCTTC
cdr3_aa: CASSTPGQGVYGYTF

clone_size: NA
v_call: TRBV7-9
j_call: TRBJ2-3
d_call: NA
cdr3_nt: TGTGCCAGCAGCCGAGCACGGGAATGGGACTTCACAGATACGCAGTATTTT
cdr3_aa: CASSRAREWDFTDTQYF

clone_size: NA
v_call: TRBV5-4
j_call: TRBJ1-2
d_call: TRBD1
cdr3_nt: TGTGCCACCGTTCAGGGGGCTTATGGCTACACCTTC
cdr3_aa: CATVQGAYGYTF

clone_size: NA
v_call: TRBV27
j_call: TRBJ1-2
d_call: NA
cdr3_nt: TGTGCCAGCAGTTTAAGGGGCGGCTATGGCTACACCTTC
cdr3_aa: CASSLRGGYGYTF

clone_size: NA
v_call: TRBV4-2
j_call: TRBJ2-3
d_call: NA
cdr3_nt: TGTGCCAGCAGCCAACAACGACCTGAGAGGGAGCAGTATTTT
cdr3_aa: CASSQQRPEREQYF

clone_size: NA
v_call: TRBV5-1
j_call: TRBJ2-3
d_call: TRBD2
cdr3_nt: TGCGCCAGTTCTAGCGGACCCATAGATACGCAGTATTTT
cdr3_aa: CASSSGPIDTQYF

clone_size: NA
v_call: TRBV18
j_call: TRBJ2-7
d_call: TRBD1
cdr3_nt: TGTGCCAGCTCACCCACACCGGAACCAGGGGGCCCAACCTACGAGCAGTACTTC
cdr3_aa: CASSPTPEPGGPTYEQYF

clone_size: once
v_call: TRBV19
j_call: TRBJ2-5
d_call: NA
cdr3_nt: TGTGCCAGTAGTACCCCGGGACTGGGAAAAGAGACCCAGTACTTC
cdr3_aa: CASSTPGLGKETQYF

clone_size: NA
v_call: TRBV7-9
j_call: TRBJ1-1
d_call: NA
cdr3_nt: TGTGCCAGCAGCTTAGCGCGTGGCTCGAGAGGCACTGAAGCTTTCTTT
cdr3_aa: CASSLARGSRGTEAFF

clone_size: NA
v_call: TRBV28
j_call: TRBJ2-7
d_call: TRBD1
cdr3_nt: TGTGCCAGCAAGACAGGGCGCTACGAGCAGTACTTC
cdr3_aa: CASKTGRYEQYF

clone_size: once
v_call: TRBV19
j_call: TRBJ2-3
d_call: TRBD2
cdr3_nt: TGTGCCAGTAGTCGAGGACTAGCGGGGGGCGGGGATACGCAGTATTTT
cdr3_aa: CASSRGLAGGGDTQYF

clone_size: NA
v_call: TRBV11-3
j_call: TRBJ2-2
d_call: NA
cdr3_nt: TGTGCCAGCAGCTTAGAGGTGTCCAACAAGGGGGAGCTGTTTTTT
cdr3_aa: CASSLEVSNKGELFF

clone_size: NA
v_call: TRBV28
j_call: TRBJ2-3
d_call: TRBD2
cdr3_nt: TGTGCCAGCAGTTTATCAGCGGGAGGAATAGATACGCAGTATTTT
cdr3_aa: CASSLSAGGIDTQYF

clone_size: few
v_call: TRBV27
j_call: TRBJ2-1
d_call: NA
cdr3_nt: TGTGCCAGCAGTTTTTGGAGGACGGGGTACTCCTACAATGAGCAGTTCTTC
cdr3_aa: CASSFWRTGYSYNEQFF

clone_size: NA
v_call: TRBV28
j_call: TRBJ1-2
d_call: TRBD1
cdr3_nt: TGTGCCGTCGACAGGGGCAATAACTATGGCTACACCTTC
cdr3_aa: CAVDRGNNYGYTF

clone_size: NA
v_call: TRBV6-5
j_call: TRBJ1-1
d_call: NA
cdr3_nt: TGTGCCAGCACCTCTGGGACTTTCATGGCTGAAGCTTTCTTT
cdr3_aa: CASTSGTFMAEAFF

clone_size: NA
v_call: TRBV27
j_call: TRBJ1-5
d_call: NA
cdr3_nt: TGTGCCAGCAGTTTATCGAGGCGTCAGCCCCAGCATTTT
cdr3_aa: CASSLSRRQPQHF

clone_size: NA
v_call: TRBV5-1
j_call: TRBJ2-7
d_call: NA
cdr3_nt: TGCGCCAGCAGCTCGGGGGTCCACTCCTACGAGCAGTACTTC
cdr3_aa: CASSSGVHSYEQYF

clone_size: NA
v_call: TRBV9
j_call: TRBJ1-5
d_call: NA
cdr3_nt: TGTGCCAGCAACCCTTCCGGGACTCAAGGGCAGCCCCAGCATTTT
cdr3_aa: CASNPSGTQGQPQHF

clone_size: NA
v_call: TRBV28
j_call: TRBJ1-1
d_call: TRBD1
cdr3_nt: TGTGCCAGCAGTTTCACAGGGGGTATTGGTTCGAACACTGAAGCTTTCTTT
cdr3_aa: CASSFTGGIGSNTEAFF

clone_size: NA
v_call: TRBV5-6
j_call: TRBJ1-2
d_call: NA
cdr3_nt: TGTGCCAGCAGCTCCCCCCTGGACACCCCAGATACTAACTATGGCTACACCTTC
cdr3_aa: CASSSPLDTPDTNYGYTF

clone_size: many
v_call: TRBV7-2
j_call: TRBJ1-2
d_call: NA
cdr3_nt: TGTGCCAGCAGCGATCGGTTTAACTATGGCTACACCTTC
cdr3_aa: CASSDRFNYGYTF

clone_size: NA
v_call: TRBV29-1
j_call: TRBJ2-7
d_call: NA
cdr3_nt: TGCAGCGGGGGCGGGGGCCACGAGCAGTACTTC
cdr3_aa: CSGGGGHEQYF

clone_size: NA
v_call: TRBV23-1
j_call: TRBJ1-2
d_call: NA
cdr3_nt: TGCGCCAGCAGTCACCTCTATTACGGAGAGTATGGCTACACCTTC
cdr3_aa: CASSHLYYGEYGYTF

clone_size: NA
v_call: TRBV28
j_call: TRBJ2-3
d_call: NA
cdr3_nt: TGTGCCAGCTCTCTCCTCTCCCAGGGGTTCCAAGGTACGCAGTATTTT
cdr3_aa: CASSLLSQGFQGTQYF

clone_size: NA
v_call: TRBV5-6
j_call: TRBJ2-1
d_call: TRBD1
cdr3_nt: TGTGCCAGCAGCTTGAAAGGGACAGTCTCCTACAATGAGCAGTTCTTC
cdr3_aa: CASSLKGTVSYNEQFF

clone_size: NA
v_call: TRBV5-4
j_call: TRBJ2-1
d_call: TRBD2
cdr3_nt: TGTGCCAGCAGCTTGGCCGAGCGGGGGGGCAATCAGCAGTTCTTC
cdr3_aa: CASSLAERGGNQQFF

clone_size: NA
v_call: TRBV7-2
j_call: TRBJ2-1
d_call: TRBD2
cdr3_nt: TGTGCCAGCAGGCGGACTAGCACCAACAATGAGCAGTTCTTC
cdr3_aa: CASRRTSTNNEQFF

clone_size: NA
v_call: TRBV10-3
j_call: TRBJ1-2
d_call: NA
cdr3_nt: TGTGCCATCAGTGTTGCAGGGGATGGCTACACCTTC
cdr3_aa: CAISVAGDGYTF

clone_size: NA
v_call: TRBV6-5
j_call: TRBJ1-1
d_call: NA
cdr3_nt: TGTGCCAGCAGTTATCGGGGGAACACTGAAGCTTTCTTT
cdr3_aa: CASSYRGNTEAFF

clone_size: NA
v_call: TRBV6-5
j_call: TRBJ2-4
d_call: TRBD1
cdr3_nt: TGTGCCAGCAGTTACTCCCACAGGGGGAACATTCAGTACTTC
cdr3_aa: CASSYSHRGNIQYF

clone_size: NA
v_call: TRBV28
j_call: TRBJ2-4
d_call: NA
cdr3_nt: TGTGCCAGCAGTTTATCCAGGGATGGCATTCAGTACTTC
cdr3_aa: CASSLSRDGIQYF